The 25 T cell receptor beta chains given below trace back to one sample, sequenced in a study of cytomegalovirus exposure and HLA in healthy donors. Libraries were prepared by immunoSEQ multiplex PCR; TCRdb keeps only in-frame clonotypes and omits some of them. This table holds some 150,000 clones, about 90% found once. Sequencing was done on a sample of PBMCs. Source of these receptors: a woman younger than 45 in good health and CMV-seropositive.

The gene calls are TRBV27 and TRBJ1-1; TRBD1 is a possible D gene (5 bases). Germline CDR1 and CDR2: MNHEY and SMNVEV (reference sequence). This CDR3 has 14 residues. V was trimmed by 6 bases and J by 1 base, leaving 12 bases between them. CDR3: CASRIDQGNTEAFF. The CDR3 bases are TGTGCCAGCAGGATAGATCAGGGGAACACTGAAGCTTTCTTT.

The V call is TRBV27, the J call TRBJ2-2; D is possibly TRBD2 (7 bases). CDR3 size: 16 residues. V dropped 6 bases and J dropped 4 bases, with 18 bases sitting between them. Germline lookup yields CDR1 MNHEY and CDR2 SMNVEV (reference sequence). CDR3 sequence reads: CASRGGRGHSTGELFF. As DNA, the CDR3 is TGTGCCAGCAGAGGGGGGCGGGGGCACAGCACCGGGGAGCTGTTTTTT.

The J gene is TRBJ1-2, the V gene TRBV7-2; D might be TRBD1 (6 bases). V lost 5 bases and J 3 bases, leaving 16 bases between the germline ends. CDR3 length: 15 amino acids. Germline CDR1 and CDR2: SGHTA and FQGNSA. CDR3 protein: CASSQVGGLDYGYTF. CDR3 DNA: TGTGCCAGCAGCCAAGTGGGGGGGCTAGACTATGGCTACACCTTC.

The V call is TRBV27, the J call TRBJ1-5, with a possible D match to TRBD1 (6 bases). Germline lookup yields CDR1 MNHEY and CDR2 SMNVEV (reference sequence). The CDR3 is 17 amino acids. The ends were cut back, 9 bases at V and 1 base at J, with 22 bases in the middle. The CDR3 spells CARQRRDTGNSNQPQHF. DNA for the CDR3: TGTGCCAGGCAACGACGGGACACCGGTAACAGCAATCAGCCCCAGCATTTT.

The chain combines TRBV6-6 with TRBJ2-7, with 9 bases aligning to TRBD1. V dropped 2 bases and J dropped 3; count of bases not matched to a gene: 8. The CDR3 loop spans 16 amino acids. Germline CDR1 reads MNHNY; CDR2 reads SVGAGI (reference sequence). CDR3 region: CASSYARPGQGYEQYF. Written as DNA, the CDR3 is TGTGCCAGCAGTTACGCCCGCCCGGGACAGGGCTACGAGCAGTACTTC.

The sample holds a few counts of this clone. The CDR3 DNA is TGCGCCAGCAGCAAGCGGGTGGACTCCTACGAGCAGTACTTC. It specifies CASSKRVDSYEQYF. The chain carries TRBV5-1 and TRBJ2-7; D might be TRBD2 (6 bases). This CDR3 contains 14 residues. V dropped 4 bases and J dropped 0 bases, with 11 bases sitting between them. Germline V gene sequence: CDR1 SGHRS, CDR2 YFSETQ. The entire variable domain, with the rest obtained from reference TRBV5-1 and TRBJ2-7, is as follows: KAGVTQTPRYLIKTRGQQVTLSCSPISGHRSVSWYQQTPGQGLQFLFEYFSETQRNKGNFPGRFSGRQFSNSRSEMNVSTLELGDSALYLCASSKRVDSYEQYFGPGTRLTVT.

This clone is a singleton in its sample. The same CDR3 can be traced to other DNA sequences in this sample. The CDR3 reads CASSLAPREKLFF. CDR3 DNA sequence: TGTGCCAGCAGCTTAGCTCCGAGGGAAAAACTGTTTTTT. The chain combines TRBV7-6 with TRBJ1-4; D not certain. CDR3 length: 13 amino acids. The germline V gene encodes CDR1 SGHVS and CDR2 FNYEAQ. V was clipped by 0 bases and J by 8 bases, with 7 bases between them.

V and J are TRBV18 and TRBJ1-5, with 7 nucleotides matching TRBD1. The CDR3 runs to 14 residues. Germline trimming cut 3 bases from V and 5 bases from J; bases unmatched to any gene: 4. Germline V gene lookup returns CDR1 KGHSH and CDR2 LQKENI. CDR3: CASSPGQDDQPQHF. For the CDR3, the DNA is TGTGCCAGCTCACCCGGACAGGATGATCAGCCCCAGCATTTT.

The V and J genes are TRBV29-1 and TRBJ2-5, with 9 nucleotides matching TRBD2. The closer fit of TRBJ2-7 to the DNA end suggests the J call may be wrong. Per germline, CDR1 SQVTM and CDR2 ANQGSEA. The CDR3 is 15 amino acids. CDR3 amino acids: CSVSLASGISYEQYF. CDR3 bases: TGCAGCGTTTCTTTGGCTAGCGGGATCTCCTACGAGCAGTACTTC.

CDR3 sequence (DNA): TGTGCCAGCAGCCAAGTCCCGGGACAGGGTGTATACGAGCAGTACTTC. This translates into CASSQVPGQGVYEQYF. The chain employs TRBV4-2 and TRBJ2-7; 9 bases align to TRBD1. The CDR3 is 16 residues long. Looked up from germline, CDR1 is LGHNA and CDR2 is YNFKEQ. With 1 base clipped from V and 4 bases from J, the junction kept 8 bases outside the gene matches.

The chain employs TRBV7-6 and TRBJ2-2; D is ambiguous. Trimming pared 5 bases from V and 7 bases from J, leaving 14 bases between. Germline assignment: CDR1 SGHVS and CDR2 FNYEAQ. The CDR3 length is 14 residues. In DNA, the CDR3 is TGTGCCAGCAGCCCTAGTCGGCAAGTCGGGGAGCTGTTTTTT. It is translated as CASSPSRQVGELFF.

The rearrangement uses TRBV19 and TRBJ2-7; TRBD1 matches at 9 bases. Looked up from germline, CDR1 is LNHDA and CDR2 is SQIVND (reference sequence). V gave up 5 bases and J gave up 4 bases; unmatched junction bases: 9. The CDR3 sequence is 15 residues long. The CDR3 spells CASSYTGTGHYEQYF. The CDR3 DNA reads TGTGCCAGTAGTTACACCGGGACAGGGCATTACGAGCAGTACTTC.

Concerning this clone itself: Its ends do not fully match the called genes, so a read error is possible. The chain has TRBV7-9 and TRBJ2-1; 8 nucleotides line up with TRBD2. The CDR3 length is 12 residues. Germline CDR1 reads SEHNR; CDR2 reads FQNEAQ (reference sequence). CDR3 residues: CSGLALINEQFF. The CDR3 DNA follows: TGCAGTGGACTAGCTTTGATTAATGAGCAGTTCTTC.

The chain is built from TRBV19 and TRBJ1-5, with TRBD1 matching over 9 bases. This CDR3 contains 16 residues. The junction had 14 bases not matched to a gene; V was cut back by 7 bases and J by 7 bases. Germline V gene sequence: CDR1 LNHDA, CDR2 SQIVND (reference sequence). This chain's CDR3 is CASNPLRGDRDQPQHF. Written as DNA, the CDR3 is TGTGCCAGTAACCCTCTCAGGGGGGACAGGGACCAGCCCCAGCATTTT.

J is TRBJ1-4 and V is TRBV6-5; 8 bases align to TRBD1. Losses at the gene ends were 8 bases for V and 8 bases for J; bases not matched to a gene: 10. Germline V CDR1 and CDR2: MNHEY, SVGAGI. The CDR3 has 14 amino acids. CDR3 in amino acids: CASGTPDRAEKLFF. The CDR3 coding sequence is TGTGCCAGCGGTACCCCGGACAGGGCAGAAAAACTGTTTTTT.

In DNA form, the CDR3 reads TGTGCCAGCAGCTGGGGGGAATCCTACAATGAGCAGTTCTTC. Translating gives CASSWGESYNEQFF. The chain carries TRBV7-6 and TRBJ2-1, with D tentatively TRBD2 (6 bases). Germline V gene data show CDR1 as SGHVS and CDR2 as FNYEAQ. This CDR3 contains 14 residues. The V end lost 4 bases, the J end lost 1 base, and 8 bases lay between the germline ends.

This chain uses TRBV10-3 with TRBJ2-2; 9 nucleotides match TRBD1. Per the germline V gene, CDR1 is ENHRY and CDR2 is SYGVKD. CDR3 length: 16 amino acids. The V segment lost 7 bases and the J segment 2 bases; nucleotides outside the gene matches: 8. For the CDR3, the DNA is TGTGCCATCAAGAGGCAACAGGGGGCAAACACCGGGGAGCTGTTTTTT. Translation: CAIKRQQGANTGELFF.

V and J are TRBV2 and TRBJ1-4; D gene unclear. CDR1 is SNHLY, CDR2 FYNNEI, per germline. Trimming pared 0 bases from V and 4 bases from J, leaving 9 bases between. This CDR3 contains 15 residues. CDR3 DNA sequence: TGTGCCAGCAGTGAAGCAGCGGTCTTTAATGAAAAACTGTTTTTT. Translation: CASSEAAVFNEKLFF.

This chain joins TRBV5-1 and TRBJ2-3; 11 nucleotides align to TRBD2. Trimming at V came to 1 base and at J to 1 base, leaving 8 bases not matched to a gene. Germline CDR1 and CDR2: SGHRS and YFSETQ. This CDR3 is 18 amino acids long. CDR3 DNA: TGCGCCAGCAGCTTGACACTAGCGGGGGCCGGGGGCACAGATACGCAGTATTTT. Amino acid sequence: CASSLTLAGAGGTDTQYF.

The chain is built from TRBV10-3 and TRBJ2-6; 9 nucleotides line up with TRBD1. The ends lost 6 bases at V and 8 bases at J; junction bases unmatched: 5. This CDR3 contains 14 residues. Germline assignment: CDR1 ENHRY and CDR2 SYGVKD. The CDR3 here is CAISPGTGTNVLTF. CDR3 in DNA: TGTGCCATCAGCCCCGGGACAGGGACCAACGTCCTGACTTTC.

In this sample, this clone turned up a few times. The chain combines TRBV28 with TRBJ1-5, with 9 nucleotides matching TRBD1. CDR3 length equals 14 residues. The germline V gene encodes CDR1 MDHEN and CDR2 SYDVKM. V dropped 1 base and J dropped 6; count of bases not matched to a gene: 1. CDR3 nucleotides: TGTGCCAGCAGTTTATACAGGGGGCCTCAGCCCCAGCATTTT. This gives the protein CASSLYRGPQPQHF.

The CDR3 coding sequence is TGTGCCAGTGGGAGTGGAGATACGCAGTATTTT. The encoded protein is CASGSGDTQYF. The rearrangement uses TRBV6-5 and TRBJ2-3, with a weak D call TRBD2 (5 bases). The CDR3 spans 11 residues. The ends were cut back, 9 bases at V and 5 bases at J, with 9 bases in the middle. Germline CDR1 is MNHEY and CDR2 is SVGAGI.

The chain joins TRBV5-6 to TRBJ2-2; D unresolved. The germline V gene encodes CDR1 SGHDT and CDR2 YYEEEE. The CDR3 contains 13 residues. V was shortened by 5 bases and J by 4 bases, with 9 bases between the two germline ends. The CDR3 region has the DNA TGTGCCAGCAGTTCCCATTTCACCGGGGAGCTGTTTTTT. It translates to CASSSHFTGELFF.

This clone has just one count. V usage is TRBV18 and J usage is TRBJ2-5; 7 bases are shared with TRBD1. V gave up 0 bases and J gave up 5 bases; unmatched junction bases: 9. The CDR3 spans 16 residues. Germline CDR1 is KGHSH and CDR2 is LQKENI. The CDR3 nucleotides read TGTGCCAGCTCACCACCCCCTCAGACAGGGCGGGAGACCCAGTACTTC. It encodes CASSPPPQTGRETQYF.

A few counts support this clone. The V call is TRBV7-9, the J call TRBJ1-2; possibly TRBD1 for D (6 bases). The CDR3 runs 12 residues. Trimming left V 3 bases short and J 8 bases short, with 10 bases between. Germline V gives CDR1 SEHNR, CDR2 FQNEAQ (reference sequence). This CDR3 is CASSFAGEGYTF. The DNA for the CDR3 is TGTGCCAGCAGCTTCGCAGGGGAAGGCTACACCTTC.